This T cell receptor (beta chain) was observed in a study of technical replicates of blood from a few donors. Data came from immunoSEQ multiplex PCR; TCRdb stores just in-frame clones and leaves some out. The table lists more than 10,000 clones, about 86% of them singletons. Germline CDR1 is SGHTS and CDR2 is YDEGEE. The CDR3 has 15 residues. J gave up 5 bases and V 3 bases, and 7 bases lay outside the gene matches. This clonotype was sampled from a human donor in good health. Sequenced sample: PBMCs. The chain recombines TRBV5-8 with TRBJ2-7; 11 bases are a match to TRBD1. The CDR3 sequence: CASSSDRDRGNEQYF. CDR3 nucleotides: TGTGCCAGCAGCTCCGACCGGGACAGGGGGAACGAGCAGTACTTC.